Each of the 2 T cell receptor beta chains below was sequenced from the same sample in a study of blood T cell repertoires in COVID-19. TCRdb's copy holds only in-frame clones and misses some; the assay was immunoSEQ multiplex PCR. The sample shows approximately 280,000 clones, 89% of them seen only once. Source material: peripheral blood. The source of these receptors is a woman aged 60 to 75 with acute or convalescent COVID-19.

CDR3: CASSHGNLGGEAFF. CDR3 DNA: TGCGCCAGCAGCCACGGGAACTTGGGGGGAGAGGCTTTCTTT. J is TRBJ1-1 and V is TRBV4-1; tentative D call: TRBD1 (5 bases). The V end lost 3 bases, the J end lost 11 bases, and 19 bases lay between the germline ends. The CDR3 is made up of 14 amino acids. Germline CDR1 is MGHRA and CDR2 is YSYEKL.

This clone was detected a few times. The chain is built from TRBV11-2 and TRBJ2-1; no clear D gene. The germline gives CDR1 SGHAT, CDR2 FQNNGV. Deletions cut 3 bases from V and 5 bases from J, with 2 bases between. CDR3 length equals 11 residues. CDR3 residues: CASSFNNEQFF. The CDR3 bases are TGTGCCAGCAGCTTTAACAATGAGCAGTTCTTC. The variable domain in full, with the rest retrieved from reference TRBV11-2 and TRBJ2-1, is EAGVAQSPRYKIIEKRQSVAFWCNPISGHATLYWYQQILGQGPKLLIQFQNNGVVDDSQLPKDRFSAERLKGVDSTLKIQPAKLEDSAVYLCASSFNNEQFFGPGTRLTVL.